This TCR beta chain came from a study of T-cell memory formation after mild COVID-19. Each CDR3 protein gets one entry after TCRdb re-called the 5' RACE reads with MiXCR. The repertoire includes about 430,000 distinct CDR3 sequences, 20% to 25% of them detected once, and around 8.1% sits in the top ten. Germline values: CDR1 SGHTA, CDR2 FQGNSA. The junction had 4 bases not matched to a gene; V was cut back by 5 bases and J by 4 bases. This CDR3 has 15 residues. In its sample, this clonotype was seen a few times. Its target is unknown. General study findings and limits: Within pre-infection memory, some responding clones were found, suggesting cross-reactive memory joined. Second-wave clones that peaked on day 37 lacked confirmed SARS-CoV-2 specificity.

The V gene is TRBV7-2, the J gene TRBJ2-1; 11 nucleotides align to TRBD2. Sequencing was carried out using PBMCs or a T cell subset sorted from them (not recorded which). This clonotype originated in an adult woman who had mild COVID-19 (a few samples of this study predate the infection). Cell type and time point are not known. CDR3 protein: CASSNRLAGYNEQFF. The CDR3 DNA reads as TGTGCCAGCAGCAATAGACTAGCGGGGTACAATGAGCAGTTCTTC.